The 18 T cell receptor beta chains reported below all come from one sample, sequenced in a study of T cells in Graves' hyperthyroidism and ophthalmopathy. What was amplified from RNA transcripts were TCR beta CDR3 regions. HTBI primers were the set used in a first-round RT-PCR of the TCR CDR3. TCRdb re-analysed the multiplex PCR reads in MiXCR, keeping a single row per CDR3 protein. The sample shows 470,000 or so distinct CDR3 sequences, around 20% of them seen only once. Sequenced input: blood. The receptors come from a man younger than 30 with Graves' hyperthyroidism.

This clonotype has ten or more counts. The J gene is TRBJ2-4, the V gene TRBV20-1; D not resolved. V was cut by 6 bases and J by 6 bases, with 15 bases left in between. Germline V gene sequence: CDR1 DFQATT, CDR2 SNEGSKA (reference sequence). This CDR3 has 13 residues. CDR3 region: CSAQMGRGNIQYF. The CDR3, as DNA: TGCAGTGCCCAAATGGGTAGAGGAAACATTCAGTACTTC.

This clonotype was counted at least ten times. V is TRBV6-5 and J is TRBJ1-5; D remains unclear. Germline V gives CDR1 MNHEY, CDR2 SVGAGI. The CDR3 has 12 amino acids. Trimming cost V 8 bases and J 4 bases, with 9 bases left between them. The CDR3 DNA sequence: TGTGCCAGCCTTCGACTGAATCAGCCCCAGCATTTT. It yields the protein CASLRLNQPQHF.

This clonotype was detected ten times or more. The chain has TRBV6-5 and TRBJ2-7, with no clear D. The germline gives CDR1 MNHEY, CDR2 SVGAGI. V was pared by 5 bases and J by 2 bases, with 10 bases between. There are 13 residues in the CDR3. CDR3 DNA: TGTGCCAGCAGTCCTGACGGCACCTACGAGCAGTACTTC. It codes for CASSPDGTYEQYF.

The CDR3 coding sequence is TGTGCCAGCAGTTCATCTCCGTCCTCCTACGAGCAGTACTTC. Translation gives CASSSSPSSYEQYF. The J gene is TRBJ2-7, the V gene TRBV12-3 or TRBV12-4; the D is unclear. This CDR3 has 14 amino acids. V shed 4 bases and J shed 0 bases, with 10 bases lying between them.

In its sample, this clonotype was seen many times. The rearrangement joins TRBV6-5 to TRBJ2-5; no definite D call. V gave up 4 bases and J gave up 4 bases, with 19 bases separating them. CDR3 length equals 16 residues. Germline V lookup: CDR1 MNHEY, CDR2 SVGAGI. The CDR3: CASSLGITLYRETQYF. The CDR3 coding sequence is TGTGCCAGCAGTTTGGGGATAACCCTCTATCGAGAGACCCAGTACTTC.

At least ten counts were recorded for this clonotype. This could be a read error, since a much larger clone is one nucleotide away. The chain carries TRBV27 and TRBJ1-1, with TRBD1 as a possible D gene (5 bases). Trimming took off 3 bases at V and 1 base at J, with 9 bases between the two ends. This CDR3 has 14 residues. Germline V gene sequence: CDR1 MNHEY, CDR2 SMNVEV (reference sequence). The DNA for the CDR3 is TGTGCCAGCAGTTTCGGCAGGGCGAACACTGAAGCTTTCTTT. It is translated as CASSFGRANTEAFF.

This sequence joins TRBV3-1 and TRBJ1-1; D gene ambiguous. This CDR3 is 13 amino acids long. V lost 3 bases, J lost 0 bases, and 5 bases lay in between. Germline CDR1 LGHDT, CDR2 YNNKEL (reference sequence). The DNA of the CDR3 is TGTGCCAGCAGCCACCGATTGAACACTGAAGCTTTCTTT. Translating it yields CASSHRLNTEAFF. Full variable domain (outside the CDR3, taken from reference TRBV3-1 and TRBJ1-1): DTAVSQTPKYLVTQMGNDKSIKCEQNLGHDTMYWYKQDSKKFLKIMFSYNNKELIINETVPNRFSPKSPDKAHLNLHINSLELGDSAVYFCASSHRLNTEAFFGQGTRLTVV.

At least ten counts were recorded for this clonotype. The rearrangement links TRBV6-1 to TRBJ2-7; 8 bases fit TRBD1. Germline-derived CDR1 and CDR2 are MNHNS and SASEGT. The CDR3 is made up of 15 amino acids. Trimming took 3 bases from V and 4 from J; bases not matched to a gene: 8. The CDR3: CASSDSTGVTYEQYF. The CDR3 DNA reads as TGTGCCAGCAGTGATTCGACAGGGGTGACGTACGAGCAGTACTTC.

The chain employs TRBV7-2 and TRBJ2-3; TRBD2 matches 7 bases. The J segment lost 12 bases and the V segment lost 4 bases, leaving 7 bases of the junction unmatched. CDR3 length equals 12 residues. Germline V CDR1 and CDR2: SGHTA, FQGNSA. The DNA of the CDR3 is TGTGCCAGCAGCTATGCGGCTAGCGGACAGTATTTT. Translating gives CASSYAASGQYF.

This clonotype occurred many times. The chain has TRBV5-6 and TRBJ2-5, with 10 nucleotides matching TRBD1. The junction had 7 bases not matched to a gene; V was cut back by 4 bases and J by 4 bases. Germline V CDR1 and CDR2: SGHDT, YYEEEE. The CDR3 covers 15 residues. The CDR3 protein is CASSATGGEGETQYF. The CDR3, as DNA: TGTGCCAGCAGCGCGACAGGGGGCGAGGGAGAGACCCAGTACTTC. The variable domain in full, with the rest retrieved from reference TRBV5-6 and TRBJ2-5, is DAGVTQSPTHLIKTRGQQVTLRCSPKSGHDTVSWYQQALGQGPQFIFQYYEEEERQRGNFPDRFSGHQFPNYSSELNVNALLLGDSALYLCASSATGGEGETQYFGPGTRLLVL.

The chain uses TRBV7-2 and TRBJ2-7; D might be TRBD1 (5 bases). V was clipped by 5 bases and J by 5 bases, with 22 bases between them. Germline V gives CDR1 SGHTA, CDR2 FQGNSA. The CDR3 loop spans 16 amino acids. The CDR3 DNA sequence: TGTGCCAGCAGCCATCGACAGCTAAGGGCGGTCCACGAGCAGTACTTC. Translating gives CASSHRQLRAVHEQYF.

This clonotype was counted between two and nine times. This chain uses TRBV20-1 with TRBJ2-5, with 12 bases matching TRBD2. CDR1 and CDR2 (germline): DFQATT, SNEGSKA (reference sequence). The trim removed 6 bases at V and 4 bases at J, leaving 9 bases unmatched. This CDR3 comprises 15 residues. The CDR3 loop is CSAQGTSGRLETQYF. CDR3 in DNA: TGCAGTGCGCAAGGCACTAGCGGGAGGCTAGAGACCCAGTACTTC.

The chain is built from TRBV6-4 and TRBJ1-2; no clear D gene. V was clipped by 2 bases and J by 7 bases, with 14 bases between them. CDR1 and CDR2 from the germline V gene are MRHNA and SNTAGT. CDR3 size: 14 residues. CDR3 sequence reads: CASSDPWQSSGYTF. CDR3 bases: TGTGCCAGCAGTGACCCCTGGCAGTCCAGTGGCTACACCTTC.

This clonotype was recorded at least ten times. The chain uses TRBV29-1 and TRBJ1-1, with D uncertain. V lost 5 bases and J 2 bases, leaving 3 bases between the germline ends. Germline assignment: CDR1 SQVTM and CDR2 ANQGSEA. The length of the CDR3 is 10 residues. CDR3 sequence (DNA): TGCAGCGTTCAAAACACTGAAGCTTTCTTT. Amino acid sequence: CSVQNTEAFF.

In this sample, this clonotype turned up a few times. Given a much more abundant clone one base away, this may be a read error. The missing conserved phenylalanine or tryptophan at the end of this CDR3 makes a read error likely. The chain couples TRBV11-2 to TRBJ1-1; no reliable D call. This CDR3 is built from 12 residues. Germline loops: CDR1 SGHAT, CDR2 FQNNGV. V lost 11 bases and J lost 1, with 11 bases in between. CDR3 in amino acids: CAGWLKNTEAFL. The CDR3 DNA reads as TGTGCCGGCTGGCTCAAGAACACTGAAGCTTTCTTG.

This clonotype was seen more than once but under ten times. The J gene is TRBJ1-5, the V gene TRBV30, with D possibly TRBD1 on 6 matching bases. This CDR3 is built from 16 residues. Per germline, CDR1 GTSNPN and CDR2 SVGIG (reference sequence). The ends were cut back, 0 bases at V and 3 bases at J, with 15 bases in the middle. The chain's CDR3 is CAWSVRQGLPNQPQHF. DNA for the CDR3: TGTGCCTGGAGTGTAAGGCAGGGGCTTCCCAATCAGCCCCAGCATTTT.

This clonotype was observed many times. The chain is built from TRBV11-2 and TRBJ1-2; no clear D gene. CDR1 and CDR2 (germline): SGHAT, FQNNGV. CDR3 length: 12 amino acids. Deletions cut 1 base from V and 8 bases from J, with 8 bases between. The DNA of the CDR3 is TGTGCCAGCAGCTTAGGAGTTCTAGGCTACACCTTC. It translates to CASSLGVLGYTF.

Many counts were recorded for this clonotype. The chain has TRBV11-2 and TRBJ2-7; TRBD2 might be the D (6 bases). This CDR3 has 13 residues. Germline V gives CDR1 SGHAT, CDR2 FQNNGV. V lost 4 bases, J lost 6 bases, and 13 bases lay in between. The CDR3 region is CASSSWGVGEQYF. Written as DNA, the CDR3 is TGTGCCAGCAGCTCCTGGGGGGTTGGCGAGCAGTACTTC.